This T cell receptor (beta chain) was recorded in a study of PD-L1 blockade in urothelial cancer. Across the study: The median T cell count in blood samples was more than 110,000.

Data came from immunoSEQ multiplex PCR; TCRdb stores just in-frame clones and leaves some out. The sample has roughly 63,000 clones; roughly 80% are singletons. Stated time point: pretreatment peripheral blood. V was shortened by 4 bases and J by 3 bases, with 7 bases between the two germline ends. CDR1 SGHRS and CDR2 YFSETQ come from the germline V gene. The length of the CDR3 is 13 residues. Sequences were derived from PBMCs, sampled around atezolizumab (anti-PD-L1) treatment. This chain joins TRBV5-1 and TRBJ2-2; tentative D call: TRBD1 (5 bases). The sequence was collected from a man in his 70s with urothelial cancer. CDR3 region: CASSLQDTGELFF. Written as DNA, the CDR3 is TGCGCCAGCAGCCTACAGGACACCGGGGAGCTGTTTTTT.